The present TCR beta chain was sequenced within a study of siplizumab effects on memory and regulatory T cells. V lost 7 bases and J 4 bases, leaving 13 bases between the germline ends. Germline assignment: CDR1 SQVTM and CDR2 ANQGSEA. This CDR3 region has 12 residues. TCRdb keeps only in-frame clones here, not all; method: immunoSEQ multiplex PCR. The sample lists over 95,000 clones, about 93% occurring once. Note on this clone: Antigen unknown.

General study points: A small minority of alloreactive clones were mapped to unstimulated subsets. Naive T cells looked more diverse than memory cells, and they looked like major contributors to the alloresponse.

The source material was non-Treg CD4+ T cells sorted from blood. The TCR comes from a human donor in good health. J is TRBJ1-2 and V is TRBV29-1, with D maybe TRBD1 (6 bases). The CDR3: CSAKGELYGYTF. The CDR3 nucleotides read TGCAGCGCGAAGGGGGAACTCTATGGCTACACCTTC.